This T cell receptor beta chain was documented in a study of OX40 agonist ivuxolimab in advanced cancers. Deletions cut 7 bases from V and 0 bases from J, with 18 bases between. The CDR3 has 16 residues. Germline V gene data show CDR1 as LNHDA and CDR2 as SQIVND (reference sequence). Using immunoSEQ multiplex PCR, the repertoire was profiled, and TCRdb retains in-frame clones only, with some absent. This table has about 61,000 clones, over 80% appearing once. This material consisted of CD4+ or CD8+ T cells sorted from blood, taken in a trial of the OX40 agonist ivuxolimab. J is TRBJ1-1 and V is TRBV19; no clear D. This clonotype was sampled from an adult with an advanced solid tumor such as melanoma, head and neck, liver or kidney cancer. The CDR3 protein is CASNYRRSIMNTEAFF. CDR3 DNA sequence: TGTGCCAGTAACTACCGGCGGAGCATAATGAACACTGAAGCTTTCTTT.